These T cell receptor beta chains were read from a single sample in a study of T cells in Graves' hyperthyroidism and ophthalmopathy. MiXCR, applied by TCRdb to the multiplex PCR reads, yields one record per CDR3 protein. Of roughly 740,000 distinct CDR3 sequences in the sample, about a sixth were seen once. The source material was blood. These receptors were obtained from a man younger than 35 with Graves' hyperthyroidism. Each CDR3 is given without its conserved first and last residue.

j_gene	v_gene	CDR3aa
TRBJ1-1	TRBV6-1	ASSKGTVNTEAF
TRBJ2-7	TRBV28	ASSQGDRGHEQY
TRBJ2-7	TRBV18	ASSPQGLALEQY
TRBJ2-4	TRBV4-2	ASSRSEGAAKNIQY
TRBJ1-2	TRBV29-1	SVEGQGANYGYT
TRBJ2-1	TRBV28	ASSPTSGRVNEQF
TRBJ2-2	TRBV20-1	SARPGSNTGELF
TRBJ1-2	TRBV25-1	ASWGAGGDYGYT
TRBJ2-3	TRBV6-2/TRBV6-3	ASSYDWDPSSTDTQY
TRBJ2-3	TRBV19	ASSLTRGLADTQY
TRBJ2-7	TRBV28	ASGLRGPYEQY
TRBJ1-1	TRBV18	ASKDGHMNTEAF
TRBJ1-5	TRBV30	AWSTGGQPQH
TRBJ2-3	TRBV7-8	ASTPVPSGSIADTQY
TRBJ2-7	TRBV11-2	ASSLDRNHVYEQY
TRBJ2-2	TRBV20-1	SASLAGVGEELF
TRBJ2-1	TRBV6-1	ANSAAGGPYNEQF